This T cell receptor beta chain is drawn from a study of blood T cell repertoires in COVID-19. The wider study: Sample material is recorded as cDNA or gDNA derived from T cells, B-cell-depleted T cells, or PBMCs.

This clone was picked up a small number of times. Per the original data handling: Reference gene primer amplification yielded estimated nucleated cell counts. Assay used: immunoSEQ multiplex PCR; TCRdb lists only in-frame clones, some missing. Clone size and the V and J calls come from that table; the DNA yielded D and trimming. The sample records 50,000 to 55,000 clones, more than 75% being singletons. The sequencing sample was made of peripheral blood. This clonotype was sampled from a man in his 70s with acute or convalescent COVID-19.

CDR3 protein: CASSFAGNGYTF. As DNA, the CDR3 is TGTGCCAGCAGTTTTGCAGGGAATGGCTACACCTTC. The chain carries TRBV3-1 (or the pseudogene TRBV3-2) and TRBJ1-2, with D perhaps TRBD1 (5 bases). Germline lookup yields CDR1 LGHDT and CDR2 YNNKEL (reference sequence). The CDR3 runs to 12 residues. V was clipped by 6 bases and J by 6 bases, with 11 bases between them.